What follows are 23 T cell receptor beta chains derived from one specimen sequenced in a study of cytomegalovirus exposure and HLA in healthy donors. The PCR made use of 60 Vbeta and 13 Jbeta primers. TCRdb keeps only in-frame clones here, not all; method: immunoSEQ multiplex PCR. The sample records 140,000 to 150,000 clones, about 75% being singletons. Sequenced: PBMCs. These receptors originate from a man between 25 and 39 years old in good health and CMV-seronegative.

The V and J genes are TRBV6-1 and TRBJ2-5, with 8 nucleotides matching TRBD2. In germline, CDR1 is MNHNS, CDR2 SASEGT. J was trimmed by 5 bases and V by 2 bases; bases with no gene match: 13. There are 17 residues in the CDR3. The CDR3 nucleotides are TGTGCCAGCAGTGAACTTCACGGCACTAGCGGAGGGGAGACCCAGTACTTC. Translated: CASSELHGTSGGETQYF.

This rearrangement joins TRBV19 to TRBJ1-2, with D possibly being TRBD1 (6 bases). The CDR3 extends over 12 amino acids. V was pared by 7 bases and J by 5 bases, with 11 bases between. CDR1 and CDR2 (germline): LNHDA, SQIVND (reference sequence). CDR3 nucleotides: TGTGCCAGTAAGGCAGGGGATTATGGCTACACCTTC. It yields the protein CASKAGDYGYTF.

The gene calls are TRBV9 and TRBJ2-2; D is undetermined. The length of the CDR3 is 12 residues. Trimming pared 1 base from V and 6 bases from J, leaving 4 bases between. CDR1 is SGDLS and CDR2 is YYNGEE in the germline V gene. As DNA, the CDR3 is TGTGCCAGCAGCGTAATCTCCGGGGAGCTGTTTTTT. Its translation: CASSVISGELFF. Full variable domain (outside the CDR3, taken from reference TRBV9 and TRBJ2-2): DSGVTQTPKHLITATGQRVTLRCSPRSGDLSVYWYQQSLDQGLQFLIQYYNGEERAKGNILERFSAQQFPDLHSELNLSSLELGDSALYFCASSVISGELFFGEGSRLTVL.

The chain carries TRBV18 and TRBJ2-1; perhaps TRBD2 as D (5 bases). The germline CDR1 and CDR2 sequences are KGHSH and LQKENI. The ends were cut back, 1 base at V and 10 bases at J, with 14 bases in the middle. CDR3 length: 14 amino acids. The chain's CDR3 is CASSPHAAADEQFF. Written as DNA, the CDR3 is TGTGCCAGCTCACCACATGCAGCGGCCGACGAGCAGTTCTTC.

This clone was counted only a few times. The rearrangement joins TRBV7-9 to TRBJ2-7, with a tentative D call TRBD2 (5 bases). The CDR3 totals 14 residues. Trimming removed 4 bases at V and 7 bases at J, with 17 bases between. CDR1 and CDR2 (germline): SEHNR, FQNEAQ (reference sequence). The CDR3 is CASSSPRGVGEQYF. In DNA, the CDR3 is TGTGCCAGCAGCTCCCCCCGGGGAGTGGGGGAGCAGTACTTC.

V and J are TRBV5-5 and TRBJ2-2; 9 bases align to TRBD2. The CDR3 consists of 15 residues. Losses at the gene ends were 2 bases for V and 4 bases for J; bases not matched to a gene: 3. Germline CDR1 SGHKS, CDR2 YYEKEE (reference sequence). CDR3 protein: CASSFGREGTGELFF. CDR3 DNA: TGTGCCAGCAGCTTTGGGCGGGAGGGCACCGGGGAGCTGTTTTTT.

V usage is TRBV11-2 and J usage is TRBJ2-1; 9 nucleotides match TRBD2. Per germline, CDR1 SGHAT and CDR2 FQNNGV. The CDR3 extends over 17 amino acids. Losses at the gene ends were 1 base for V and 4 bases for J; bases not matched to a gene: 8. As DNA, the CDR3 is TGTGCCAGCAGCTTAGTGCCTAGCGGGGTTCATTACAATGAGCAGTTCTTC. Protein: CASSLVPSGVHYNEQFF.

This chain joins TRBV5-1 and TRBJ1-1; D is unresolved. V was trimmed by 2 bases and J by 0 bases, leaving 2 bases between them. The germline V gene has CDR1 SGHRS and CDR2 YFSETQ. The CDR3 has 12 residues. CDR3 nucleotides: TGCGCCAGCAGCTTCTTGAACACTGAAGCTTTCTTT. Translating it yields CASSFLNTEAFF.

This chain joins TRBV5-1 and TRBJ2-5; no clear D. Germline V gives CDR1 SGHRS, CDR2 YFSETQ. Trimming shortened V by 4 bases and J by 8 bases, and 21 bases separated the two germline ends. This CDR3 is built from 15 residues. Written as DNA, the CDR3 is TGCGCCAGCAGCCTGGACCCGGAGACGGTGTATACCCAGTACTTC. Its protein product is CASSLDPETVYTQYF.

This clone was seen once. The chain joins TRBV7-3 to TRBJ1-2; D is unresolved. The CDR3 is made up of 14 amino acids. V was pared by 4 bases and J by 6 bases, with 15 bases between. The germline gives CDR1 SGHTA, CDR2 FQGTGA. CDR3 loop: CASSSRVAPDGYTF. The CDR3 coding sequence is TGTGCCAGCAGCTCCCGTGTGGCACCTGATGGCTACACCTTC.

The gene calls are TRBV5-1 and TRBJ2-3; D perhaps matches TRBD1 (6 bases). Trimming left V 4 bases short and J 3 bases short, with 9 bases between. Germline V gene sequence: CDR1 SGHRS, CDR2 YFSETQ. The CDR3 extends over 13 amino acids. The DNA for the CDR3 is TGCGCCAGCAGCGCAGGGGAGACAGATACGCAGTATTTT. It encodes CASSAGETDTQYF. The variable domain in full, with the rest retrieved from reference TRBV5-1 and TRBJ2-3, is KAGVTQTPRYLIKTRGQQVTLSCSPISGHRSVSWYQQTPGQGLQFLFEYFSETQRNKGNFPGRFSGRQFSNSRSEMNVSTLELGDSALYLCASSAGETDTQYFGPGTRLTVL.

V usage is TRBV27 and J usage is TRBJ2-1; D perhaps matches TRBD1 (5 bases). There are 15 residues in the CDR3. Per germline, CDR1 MNHEY and CDR2 SMNVEV (reference sequence). The germline V and J ends were trimmed by 3 bases and 4 bases, with 13 bases remaining between them. The DNA of the CDR3 is TGTGCCAGCAGTTTCGTCAGGGTGCGGTACAATGAGCAGTTCTTC. Translating it yields CASSFVRVRYNEQFF.

This rearrangement joins TRBV27 to TRBJ1-6, with TRBD1 matching over 10 bases. Trimming took 2 bases from V and 8 from J; bases not matched to a gene: 3. This CDR3 is built from 15 residues. CDR1 and CDR2 from the germline V gene are MNHEY and SMNVEV (reference sequence). For the CDR3, the DNA is TGTGCCAGCAGTTTACGTGGGACAGGGGATTCACCCCTCCACTTT. Its protein product is CASSLRGTGDSPLHF.

V gene TRBV7-8 combines with J gene TRBJ2-2, with D possibly matching TRBD1 (6 bases). Germline V gene data show CDR1 as SGHVS and CDR2 as FQNEAQ. V shed 3 bases and J shed 7 bases, with 9 bases lying between them. The CDR3 has 13 amino acids. CDR3 region: CASSFLGGGELFF. In nucleotides, the CDR3 is TGTGCCAGCAGCTTCCTAGGGGGCGGGGAGCTGTTTTTT.

The rearrangement links TRBV7-8 to TRBJ2-1, with 10 positions matching TRBD2. V shed 5 bases and J 4 bases; nucleotides not matched to a gene: 8. The CDR3 is made up of 16 amino acids. CDR1 is SGHVS and CDR2 is FQNEAQ in the germline V gene. The CDR3 DNA is TGTGCCAGCAGCACACAACTAGCGGGGCGTTACAATGAGCAGTTCTTC. Protein product: CASSTQLAGRYNEQFF.

The chain uses TRBV10-3 and TRBJ2-1; 9 bases align to TRBD1. The CDR3 is 15 residues long. The J segment lost 4 bases and the V segment lost 5 bases, leaving 6 bases of the junction unmatched. CDR1 and CDR2 (germline): ENHRY, SYGVKD. CDR3 loop: CAISSGTGIYNEQFF. The CDR3 bases are TGTGCCATCAGTTCCGGGACAGGGATATACAATGAGCAGTTCTTC.

This clone has a handful of counts. CDR3 bases: TGTGCCAGCTCAAGGGGGAGTTTCAGCACTGAAGCTTTCTTT. This gives the protein CASSRGSFSTEAFF. The chain uses TRBV18 and TRBJ1-1, with TRBD1 as a possible D gene (6 bases). CDR1 and CDR2 from the germline V gene are KGHSH and LQKENI. With 5 bases removed from V and 4 bases from J, the gap between germline ends came to 14 bases. This CDR3 spans 14 amino acids.

The rearrangement uses TRBV13 and TRBJ2-7; 9 positions match TRBD2. This CDR3 has 17 residues. Trimming cost V 5 bases and J 2 bases; bases outside gene matches: 13. The germline V gene has CDR1 PRHDT and CDR2 FYEKMQ (reference sequence). The CDR3 bases are TGTGCCAGCAGCCGCCTGGCGGGGGGGACCCCCGCCTACGAGCAGTACTTC. Translation: CASSRLAGGTPAYEQYF. Together with reference TRBV13 and TRBJ2-7, the CDR3 gives the full variable domain: AAGVIQSPRHLIKEKRETATLKCYPIPRHDTVYWYQQGPGQDPQFLISFYEKMQSDKGSIPDRFSAQQFSDYHSELNMSSLELGDSALYFCASSRLAGGTPAYEQYFGPGTRLTVT.

V usage is TRBV6-5 and J usage is TRBJ2-7, with 8 bases identical to TRBD1. The CDR3 spans 15 residues. Germline loops: CDR1 MNHEY, CDR2 SVGAGI. V was pared by 6 bases and J by 1 base, with 8 bases of the junction left unmatched. CDR3: CASSKGQGTSYEQYF. CDR3 DNA sequence: TGTGCCAGCAGCAAAGGACAGGGCACATCCTACGAGCAGTACTTC.

The V and J genes are TRBV21-1 and TRBJ2-7; the table's TRBD2 call for D was not verified on the DNA. TRBV21-1 is a pseudogene segment. The CDR3 has 15 amino acids. The CDR3 region is CASSKRLVGGGEQYF. The CDR3 region has the DNA TGTGCCAGCAGCAAAAGGCTCGTGGGGGGTGGCGAGCAGTACTTC.

DNA of the CDR3: TGTGCCAGCAGCTTCGGTCGTTCTAGCACAGATACGCAGTATTTT. Residues: CASSFGRSSTDTQYF. The chain carries TRBV7-8 and TRBJ2-3, with no clear D. Looked up from germline, CDR1 is SGHVS and CDR2 is FQNEAQ. This CDR3 comprises 15 residues. Trimming took 3 bases from V and 0 from J, leaving 10 bases between them.

V and J are TRBV6-5 and TRBJ2-1; 8 positions agree with TRBD2. J lost 1 base, V lost 4 bases, and 6 bases had no gene match. This CDR3 has 16 amino acids. Germline-derived CDR1 and CDR2 are MNHEY and SVGAGI. The CDR3 protein is CASSSHGGVSYNEQFF. The CDR3, as DNA: TGTGCCAGCAGTTCTCACGGGGGGGTTTCCTACAATGAGCAGTTCTTC.

The DNA for the CDR3 is TGTGCCAGCAGTGGGACTAGCGGGGGCTCCTACGAGCAGTACTTC. Amino acids: CASSGTSGGSYEQYF. The J gene is TRBJ2-7, the V gene TRBV6-5; 14 bases line up with TRBD2. This CDR3 spans 15 amino acids. V lost 5 bases, J lost 0 bases, and 0 bases stayed unmatched. Per the germline V gene, CDR1 is MNHEY and CDR2 is SVGAGI.